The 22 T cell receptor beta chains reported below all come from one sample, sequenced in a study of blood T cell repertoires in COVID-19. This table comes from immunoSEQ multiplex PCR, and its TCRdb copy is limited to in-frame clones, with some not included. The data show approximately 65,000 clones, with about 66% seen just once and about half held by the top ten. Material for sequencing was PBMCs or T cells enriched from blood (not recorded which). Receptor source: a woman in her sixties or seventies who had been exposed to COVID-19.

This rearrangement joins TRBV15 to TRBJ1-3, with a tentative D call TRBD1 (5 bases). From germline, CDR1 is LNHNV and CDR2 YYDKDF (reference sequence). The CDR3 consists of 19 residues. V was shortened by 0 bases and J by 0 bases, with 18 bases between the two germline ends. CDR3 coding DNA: TGTGCCACCAGCAGAGATTTAGGAGGGGTACTTTTCTCTGGAAACACCATATATTTT. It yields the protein CATSRDLGGVLFSGNTIYF.

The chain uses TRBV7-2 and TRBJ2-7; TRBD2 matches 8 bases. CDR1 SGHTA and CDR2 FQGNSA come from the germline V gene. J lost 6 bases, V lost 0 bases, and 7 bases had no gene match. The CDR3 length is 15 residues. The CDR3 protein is CASSLAVAGSSEQYF. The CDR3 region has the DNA TGTGCCAGCAGCTTAGCGGTAGCGGGAAGTTCCGAGCAGTACTTC.

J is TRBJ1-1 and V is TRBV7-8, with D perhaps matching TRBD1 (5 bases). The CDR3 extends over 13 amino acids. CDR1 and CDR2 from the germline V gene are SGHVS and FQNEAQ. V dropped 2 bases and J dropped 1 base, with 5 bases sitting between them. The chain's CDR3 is CASSLTGNTEAFF. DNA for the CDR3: TGTGCCAGCAGCTTAACAGGGAACACTGAAGCTTTCTTT.

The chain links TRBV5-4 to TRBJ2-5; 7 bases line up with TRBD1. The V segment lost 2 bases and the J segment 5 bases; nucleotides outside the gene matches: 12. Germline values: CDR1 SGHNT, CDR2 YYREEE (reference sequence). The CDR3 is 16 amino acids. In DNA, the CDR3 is TGTGCCAGCAGCTTCAGATACAGGGGTGACGGGGAGACCCAGTACTTC. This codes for CASSFRYRGDGETQYF.

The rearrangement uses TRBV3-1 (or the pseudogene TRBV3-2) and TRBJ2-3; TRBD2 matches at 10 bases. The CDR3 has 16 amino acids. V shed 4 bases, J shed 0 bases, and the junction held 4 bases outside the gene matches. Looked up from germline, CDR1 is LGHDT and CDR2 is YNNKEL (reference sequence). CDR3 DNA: TGTGCCAGCAGCCCTGGACTAGCGGCTAGCACAGATACGCAGTATTTT. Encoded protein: CASSPGLAASTDTQYF.

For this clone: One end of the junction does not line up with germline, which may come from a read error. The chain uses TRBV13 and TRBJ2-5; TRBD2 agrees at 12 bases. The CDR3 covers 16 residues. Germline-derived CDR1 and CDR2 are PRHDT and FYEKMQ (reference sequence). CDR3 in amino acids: CASSLGLAGSQETQYF. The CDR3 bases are TGTGCCAGCAGCCTAGGACTAGCGGGATCCCAAGAGACCCAGTACTTC.

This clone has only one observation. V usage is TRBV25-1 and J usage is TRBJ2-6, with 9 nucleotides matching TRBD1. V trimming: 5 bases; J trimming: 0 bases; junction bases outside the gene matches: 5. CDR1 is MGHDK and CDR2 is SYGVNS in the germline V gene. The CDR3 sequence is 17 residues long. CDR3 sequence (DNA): TGTGCCAGCAGTAGGGGACAGGGATACTCTGGGGCCAACGTCCTGACTTTC. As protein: CASSRGQGYSGANVLTF.

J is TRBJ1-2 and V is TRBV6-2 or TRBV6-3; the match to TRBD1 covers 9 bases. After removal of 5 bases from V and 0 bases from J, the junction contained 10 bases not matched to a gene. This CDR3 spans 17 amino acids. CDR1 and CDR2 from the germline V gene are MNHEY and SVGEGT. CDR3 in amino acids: CASSNNRGRNPNYGYTF. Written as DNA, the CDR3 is TGTGCCAGCAGTAACAACAGGGGGCGAAACCCTAACTATGGCTACACCTTC.

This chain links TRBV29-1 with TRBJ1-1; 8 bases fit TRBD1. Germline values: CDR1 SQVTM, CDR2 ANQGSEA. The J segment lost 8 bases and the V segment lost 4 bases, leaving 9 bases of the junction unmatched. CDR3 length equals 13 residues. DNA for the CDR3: TGCAGCGTTGTTAAGGGGACAGGAGGCGAAGCTTTCTTT. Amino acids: CSVVKGTGGEAFF.

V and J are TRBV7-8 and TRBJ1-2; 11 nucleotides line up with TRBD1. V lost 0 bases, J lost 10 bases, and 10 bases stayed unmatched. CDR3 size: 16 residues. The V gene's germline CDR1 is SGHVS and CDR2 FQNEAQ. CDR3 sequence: CASSLAGTGGKGDYTF. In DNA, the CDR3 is TGTGCCAGCAGCTTAGCAGGGACAGGGGGAAAGGGGGACTACACCTTC.

In DNA, the CDR3 is TGCGCCAGCAGTGCAACGAGCTCCTACGAGCAGTACTTC. This sequence encodes CASSATSSYEQYF. The gene calls are TRBV10-2 and TRBJ2-7, with unresolved D. Germline CDR1 WSHSY, CDR2 SAAADI. The V and J ends lost 4 bases and 0 bases respectively, with 7 bases between them. This CDR3 spans 13 amino acids.

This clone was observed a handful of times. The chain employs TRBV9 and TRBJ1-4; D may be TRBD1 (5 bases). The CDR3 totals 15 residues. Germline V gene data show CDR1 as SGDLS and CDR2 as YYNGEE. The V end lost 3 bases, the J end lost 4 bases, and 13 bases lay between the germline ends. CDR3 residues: CASSAETAFNEKLFF. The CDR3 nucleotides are TGTGCCAGCAGCGCGGAGACAGCCTTTAATGAAAAACTGTTTTTT.

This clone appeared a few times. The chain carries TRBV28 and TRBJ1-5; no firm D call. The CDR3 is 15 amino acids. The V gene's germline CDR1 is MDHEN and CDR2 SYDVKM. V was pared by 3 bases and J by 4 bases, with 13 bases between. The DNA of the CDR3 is TGTGCCAGCAGTTTCATGCAAACCGGGAATCAGCCCCAGCATTTT. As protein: CASSFMQTGNQPQHF.

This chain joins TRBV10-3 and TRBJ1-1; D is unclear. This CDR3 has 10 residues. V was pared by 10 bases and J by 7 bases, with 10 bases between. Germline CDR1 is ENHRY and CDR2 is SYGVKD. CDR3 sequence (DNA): TGTGCCACCGGAGCAAGTGAAGCTTTCTTT. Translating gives CATGASEAFF.

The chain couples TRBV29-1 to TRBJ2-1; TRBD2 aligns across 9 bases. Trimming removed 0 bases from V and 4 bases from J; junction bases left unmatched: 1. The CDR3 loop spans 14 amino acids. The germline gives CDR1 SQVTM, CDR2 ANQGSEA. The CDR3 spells CSVEEREGYNEQFF. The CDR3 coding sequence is TGCAGCGTTGAAGAGCGGGAGGGGTACAATGAGCAGTTCTTC.

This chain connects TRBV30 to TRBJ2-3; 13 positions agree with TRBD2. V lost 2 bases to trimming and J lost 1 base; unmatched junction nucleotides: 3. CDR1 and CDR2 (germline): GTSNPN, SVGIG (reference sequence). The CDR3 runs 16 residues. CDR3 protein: CAWSSGLAGGTDTQYF. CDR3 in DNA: TGTGCCTGGAGTTCCGGACTAGCGGGAGGCACAGATACGCAGTATTTT.

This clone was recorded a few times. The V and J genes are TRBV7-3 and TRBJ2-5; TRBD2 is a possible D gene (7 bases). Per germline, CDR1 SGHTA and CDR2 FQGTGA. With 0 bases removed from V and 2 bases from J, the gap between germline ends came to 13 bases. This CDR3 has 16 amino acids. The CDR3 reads CASSLTGGGLQETQYF. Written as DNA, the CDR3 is TGTGCCAGCAGCTTAACCGGCGGGGGCCTTCAAGAGACCCAGTACTTC.

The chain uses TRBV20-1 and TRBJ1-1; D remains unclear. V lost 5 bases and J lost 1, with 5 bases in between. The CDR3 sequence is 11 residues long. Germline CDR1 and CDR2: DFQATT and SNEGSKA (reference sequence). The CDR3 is CSASSNTEAFF. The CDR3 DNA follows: TGCAGTGCTTCTTCGAACACTGAAGCTTTCTTT.

The CDR3 DNA follows: TGTGCCACCAGCAGAGATCTGGGGGCAGGGTCGGCTGAAGCTTTCTTT. This translates into CATSRDLGAGSAEAFF. The V gene is TRBV15, the J gene TRBJ1-1; D perhaps matches TRBD1 (6 bases). CDR1 is LNHNV and CDR2 is YYDKDF in the germline V gene (reference sequence). Trimming took off 0 bases at V and 6 bases at J, with 17 bases between the two ends. This CDR3 has 16 residues.

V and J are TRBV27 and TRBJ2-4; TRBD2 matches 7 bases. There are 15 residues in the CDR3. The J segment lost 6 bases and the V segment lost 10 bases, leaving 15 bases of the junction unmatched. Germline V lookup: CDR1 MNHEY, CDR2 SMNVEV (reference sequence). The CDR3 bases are TGTGCCACCAATTGTGGACTAGATCGTCGAAACATTCAGTACTTC. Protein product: CATNCGLDRRNIQYF.

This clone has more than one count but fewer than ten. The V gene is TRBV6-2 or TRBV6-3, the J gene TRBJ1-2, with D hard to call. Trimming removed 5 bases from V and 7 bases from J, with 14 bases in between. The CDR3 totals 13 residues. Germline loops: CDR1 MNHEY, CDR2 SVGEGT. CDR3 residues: CASSKDAWSGYTF. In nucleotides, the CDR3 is TGTGCCAGCAGTAAAGACGCCTGGAGTGGCTACACCTTC.

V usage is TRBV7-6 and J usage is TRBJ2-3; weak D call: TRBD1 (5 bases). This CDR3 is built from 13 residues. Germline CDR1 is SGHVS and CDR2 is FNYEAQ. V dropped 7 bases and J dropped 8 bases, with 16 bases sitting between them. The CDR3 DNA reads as TGTGCCAGCACTGAGGCACCAAGGGGTACGCAGTATTTT. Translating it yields CASTEAPRGTQYF. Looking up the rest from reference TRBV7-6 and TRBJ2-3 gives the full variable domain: GAGVSQSPRYKVTKRGQDVALRCDPISGHVSLYWYRQALGQGPEFLTYFNYEAQQDKSGLPNDRFSAERPEGSISTLTIQRTEQRDSAMYRCASTEAPRGTQYFGPGTRLTVL.